The source of this T cell receptor beta chain is a study of T-cell reconstitution after alpha-beta-depleted transplantation in children. Only a few counts were recorded for this clonotype. Its antigen is undetermined. Preparation of the TCRbeta library was carried out with unique molecular identifiers. Using its own MiXCR run on the PCR reads, TCRdb lists one record per CDR3 protein. The profile shows under 450,000 distinct CDR3 sequences, about 16% of them singletons. Overall study results and limits: Newly generated T cells supplied most T-cell counts and diversity one year post-transplant.

This CDR3 spans 15 amino acids. The germline V and J ends were trimmed by 2 bases and 1 base, with 11 bases remaining between them. The germline gives CDR1 MGHRA, CDR2 YSYEKL. This receptor was identified in a boy under two years old who had a stem cell transplant for Wiskott-Aldrich syndrome, so the T cells may come from the graft donor. Specimen: PBMCs, mostly from graft donor cells, collected 360 days after TCRalphabeta/CD19-depleted stem cell transplant. J is TRBJ2-5 and V is TRBV4-1, with D possibly matching TRBD2 (6 bases). The CDR3 coding sequence is TGCGCCAGCAGCCAAAGGAGGGGCGTCCAAGAGACCCAGTACTTC. Translated, it gives CASSQRRGVQETQYF.